This TCR beta chain emerged from a study of blood T cells in healthy people across ages. A J-beta primer mix and a sample-barcoded 5' primer were used in a second PCR of roughly 6 to 12 cycles. TCRdb re-derived calls from the 5' RACE reads in MiXCR, one entry per CDR3 protein. The sample lists over a million distinct CDR3 sequences, around 27% occurring once. CDR1 SGHAT and CDR2 FQNNGV come from the germline V gene. Trimming left V 4 bases short and J 9 bases short, with 11 bases between. This CDR3 spans 12 amino acids. This sample was also put to use in a study of T cells of mothers and their children. That paper states: At about 1.4 ug per 15 ul, all of the extracted RNA went into cDNA synthesis.

The sequence was collected from a girl aged 2-10 years in good health. Source material: blood. The chain links TRBV11-2 to TRBJ2-3; D is unresolved. CDR3 residues: CASSSTDGTQYF. CDR3 nucleotide sequence: TGTGCCAGCAGCTCGACGGATGGAACGCAGTATTTT.